The T cell receptor beta chain described here comes from a study of vaccination effects on CD4 cells after COVID-19 (dated 2022 in TCRdb). In terms of the full investigation: In the ViraFEST assay, PBMC were stimulated with viral peptide pools, and TCR sequencing was then used to find antigen-specific CD4+ T cell clonotypes based on their expansion. Across the study, the median time from the second dose to post-vaccine sampling was 72 days (range 14 to 241). Two million PBMC per well were cultured in IMDM with approximately 5% human AB serum, roughly 10 IU/ml IL-2 and gentamicin, plus 10 ug/ml peptides. SARS-CoV-2 spike-specific CD4+ TCR repertoires from before and after mRNA vaccination were compared in COVID-19 convalescent patients and in infection-naive vaccine recipients. The full study included some 10 COVID-19 convalescent patients and a handful of SARS-CoV-2-naive healthy vaccine recipients. Cultures from other donors in the study were sequenced with the Oncomine TCR Beta short-read assay on an Illumina iSeq 100.

A note on this clone: The antigen it binds to is not known. Base qualities are not provided; no much larger clone lies one nucleotide away.

Library prep was done by the immunoSEQ multiplex PCR assay. DNA from the cultured and isolated CD4+ T cells underwent TCR beta CDR3 sequencing. As for the original processing: Non-productive TCR sequences were removed and reads were trimmed to the CDR3 region, keeping CDR3s of at least 7 amino acids. Antigen-specific clonotypes were identified with the MANAFEST web app by comparing expansion in peptide wells against reference cultures. Positive clones required FDR<0.05 expansion versus reference and all other wells, odds ratio above 5, and frequency above 0.1% in two replicate wells. Cross-reactive clonotypes were defined as significantly expanded in SARS-CoV-2 spike wells and in at least one common cold coronavirus spike condition. Levenshtein distance calculated with the stringdist R package was used to assess CDR3 similarity, and unrooted trees were constructed with ape in R 3.6.1. The immuneACCESS repertoire file appears here via TCRdb, limited to in-frame rearrangements. These files lack a portion of the clones; in checked studies, under half of the deficit traces to unresolved V genes, and the cause of the others is not known. That table gives V, J and clone size, and the DNA gave D and trimming. Here the sample has 37,000 or so clones; approximately 70% occur a single time. 6% to 8.5% of the sample is in the top ten clones.

After less than eleven days of culture, CD4+ T cells were isolated with the EasySep CD4+ T cell isolation kit. Each participant got two doses of an mRNA SARS-CoV-2 vaccine, either BNT162b2 or mRNA-1273. Healthy vaccine recipients had no prior SARS-CoV-2 infection, confirmed by negative nucleocapsid antibodies before and after vaccination. On days 3 and 7, half of the culture medium was replaced with fresh IL-2-containing medium. Each peptide stimulation condition was cultured in triplicate wells unless otherwise noted. Using Ficoll-Paque Plus gradient centrifugation, PBMC were separated from whole blood and then either used fresh or cryopreserved at -140C. Genomic DNA was extracted from cultured CD4+ T cells with the QIAamp micro DNA kit. Summary of the overall study and its limitations: The study was limited by a small number of convalescent patients, and early post-infection timepoints were lacking. Marked clonal contraction was observed in both infection-induced and vaccine-induced clones at late post-vaccination timepoints, consistent with waning T cell responses. Among healthy vaccine recipients, nearly all vaccine-induced clones were SARS-CoV-2 mono-reactive, and only 1 of 255 was cross-reactive with common cold coronaviruses.

V is cut by 0 bases and J by 0 bases, and the space between the germline ends is 10 bases. Based on the germline V gene, the CDR1 and CDR2 sequences are SGHRS and YFSETQ. The CDR3, from cysteine to phenylalanine, totals 15 residues. Just the 45-base CDR3 DNA is kept, in frame starting at base 1. Sequencing was performed on CD4+ T cells from PBMCs cultured without peptide, taken after COVID-19 vaccination. The TCR comes from a human donor who received a COVID-19 vaccine. The V and J segments used are TRBV5-1 and TRBJ2-7; possibly the D gene is TRBD1, per 5 matching bases. The CDR3 here reads CASSLEGRSSYEQYF. The sequenced DNA is TGCGCCAGCAGCTTGGAGGGGCGGAGCTCCTACGAGCAGTACTTC.